Listed below are T cell receptor beta chains from one sample, sequenced in a study of CD8 T cells in ankylosing spondylitis. TCRdb reprocessed the 5' RACE reads via MiXCR and lists one record per CDR3 protein. Altogether under 950,000 distinct CDR3 sequences are present, about 20% being singletons, with the ten largest covering under 20%. Sequencing input: blood, either unsorted or a sorted T cell fraction (not recorded which). The receptors were gathered from a male donor with ankylosing spondylitis. The conserved cysteine and the conserved F or W are not part of the CDR3 here. Rows may omit the clone size; those that give it use once, few, many or a size class.

J gene,clone size,V gene,CDR3 protein
TRBJ2-7,.,TRBV7-6,ASSSLGDLGEQY
TRBJ2-5,many,TRBV3-1,ASSQDLIEETQY
TRBJ2-7,.,TRBV4-3,ASSQGIPGGEQY
TRBJ1-2,.,TRBV6-1,ASSDLGHPRDYGYT
TRBJ2-2,.,TRBV4-3,ASSQADGSGELF
TRBJ2-1,few,TRBV6-5,ASMELNRQF
TRBJ2-6,.,TRBV6-2/TRBV6-3,ASTTGFGANVLT
TRBJ2-5,few,TRBV29-1,SVRQGAGETQY
TRBJ2-3,.,TRBV6-5,ASSYGTSGRRWTQY
TRBJ1-4,.,TRBV3-1,ASSPKSAGRNEKLF
TRBJ1-1,.,TRBV7-8,ASSFLLGNTEAF
TRBJ2-3,.,TRBV13,ASAPVAGRLSTDTQY
TRBJ2-1,.,TRBV7-3,ASSSSDVPGTYNEQF
TRBJ2-7,.,TRBV18,ASSPRRVSYEQY
TRBJ2-7,few,TRBV10-3,AISESTRDGAYEQY
TRBJ2-7,few,TRBV3-1,ASSPSSAEAGYEQY
TRBJ1-2,few,TRBV20-1,SARVGQAANYGYT
TRBJ2-7,many,TRBV29-1,SVLDSSYEQY
TRBJ1-1,.,TRBV18,ASSPPGGGVAF
TRBJ2-3,.,TRBV6-5,ASSSPYLTDTQY
TRBJ2-7,.,TRBV11-2,ASSLDSHPIYEQY
TRBJ2-1,many,TRBV20-1,SASRWLAFYNEQF
TRBJ2-1,few,TRBV28,ASSLWLSSYNEQF
TRBJ1-2,few,TRBV29-1,SVEGSNYGYT
TRBJ2-1,few,TRBV7-2,ASSATTSRNEQF
TRBJ2-1,.,TRBV5-1,ASSFDRVYNEQF
TRBJ2-3,.,TRBV12-3/TRBV12-4,ASRPYGGLAGGSTDTQY
TRBJ2-1,.,TRBV27,ASSPRSRNEQF
TRBJ2-5,.,TRBV5-1,ASRVGLNQETQY
TRBJ1-1,few,TRBV4-3,ASSQDIPGGSTEAF
TRBJ2-1,few,TRBV20-1,SAPGQGGNEQF
TRBJ1-6,.,TRBV12-3/TRBV12-4,ASSTGTSPLH
TRBJ2-4,.,TRBV20-1,SAADRGAKNIQY
TRBJ1-5,.,TRBV19,ASSIEAHSYSNQPQH
TRBJ2-7,few,TRBV7-2,ASSSRHSPIW
TRBJ2-3,few,TRBV7-9,ASSLAVNRDTQY
TRBJ2-5,many,TRBV5-1,ASSLGTAQETQY
TRBJ1-1,few,TRBV20-1,SGVADRVSLPEAF
TRBJ2-7,.,TRBV3-1,ASSQGPGHQYEQY
TRBJ1-5,.,TRBV4-1,ASSQESTGQGNQPQH
TRBJ2-1,.,TRBV9,ASSVGSSGGSYNEQF
TRBJ2-1,.,TRBV15,ATSRVGGRAYSYNEQF